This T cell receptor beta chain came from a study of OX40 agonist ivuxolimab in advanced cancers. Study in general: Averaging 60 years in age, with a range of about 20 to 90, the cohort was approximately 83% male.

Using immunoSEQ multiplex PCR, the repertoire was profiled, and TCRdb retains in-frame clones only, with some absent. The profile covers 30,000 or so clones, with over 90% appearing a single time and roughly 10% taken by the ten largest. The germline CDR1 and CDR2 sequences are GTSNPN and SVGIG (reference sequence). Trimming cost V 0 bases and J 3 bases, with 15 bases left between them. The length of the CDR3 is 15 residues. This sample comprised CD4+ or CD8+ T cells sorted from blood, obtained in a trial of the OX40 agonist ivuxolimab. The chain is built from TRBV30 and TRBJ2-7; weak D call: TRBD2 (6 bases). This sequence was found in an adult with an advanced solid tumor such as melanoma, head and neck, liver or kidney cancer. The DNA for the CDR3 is TGTGCCTGGAGTGTCAATAGCGGCCCCCACTACGAGCAGTACTTC. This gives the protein CAWSVNSGPHYEQYF.